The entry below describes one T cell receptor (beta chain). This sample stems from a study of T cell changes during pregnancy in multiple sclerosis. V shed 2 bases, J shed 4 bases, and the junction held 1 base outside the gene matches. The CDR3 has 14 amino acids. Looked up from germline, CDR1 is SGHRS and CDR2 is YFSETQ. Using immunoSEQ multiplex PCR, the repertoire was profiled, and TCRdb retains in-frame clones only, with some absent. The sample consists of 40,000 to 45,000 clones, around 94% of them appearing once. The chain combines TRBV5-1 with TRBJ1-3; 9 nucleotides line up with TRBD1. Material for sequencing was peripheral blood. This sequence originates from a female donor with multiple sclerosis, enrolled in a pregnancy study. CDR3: CASSFGTGGNTIYF. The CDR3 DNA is TGCGCCAGCAGCTTCGGGACAGGGGGAAACACCATATATTTT.